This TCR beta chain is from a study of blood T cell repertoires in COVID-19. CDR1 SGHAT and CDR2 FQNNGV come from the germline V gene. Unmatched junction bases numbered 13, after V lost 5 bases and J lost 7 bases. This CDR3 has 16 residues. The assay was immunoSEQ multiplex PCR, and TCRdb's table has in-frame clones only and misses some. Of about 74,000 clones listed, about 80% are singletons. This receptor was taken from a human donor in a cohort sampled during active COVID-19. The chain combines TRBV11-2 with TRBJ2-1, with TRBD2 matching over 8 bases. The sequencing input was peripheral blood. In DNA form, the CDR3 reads TGTGCCAGCAGCCCTAGGGGGACTAGATATAGGAATGAGCAGTTCTTC. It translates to CASSPRGTRYRNEQFF.